The T cell receptor (beta chain) under discussion was sequenced for a study of blood T cells in healthy people across ages. Primed by a sample-barcoded 5' primer and a J-beta primer mix, a second PCR proceeded for about 6 to 12 cycles. TCRdb used MiXCR to reprocess the 5' RACE reads, holding one entry per CDR3 protein. Among around 1,000,000 distinct CDR3 sequences listed, roughly 24% were seen once. These data were also filed under a second study, of T cells of mothers and their children. That work states: It was related mother-child pairs that showed slightly higher overlap than unrelated pairs, without reaching significance.

The sample taken for sequencing was blood. The sequence was obtained from a girl aged 2-10 years in good health.

The CDR3 is CSAMGVGAGTRTDTQYF. The CDR3 DNA sequence: TGCAGTGCTATGGGGGTAGGAGCGGGAACACGCACAGATACGCAGTATTTT. V gene TRBV20-1 combines with J gene TRBJ2-3; 7 nucleotides line up with TRBD2. The junction had 14 bases not matched to a gene; V was cut back by 4 bases and J by 1 base. The CDR3 loop spans 17 amino acids. Germline V gives CDR1 DFQATT, CDR2 SNEGSKA (reference sequence).